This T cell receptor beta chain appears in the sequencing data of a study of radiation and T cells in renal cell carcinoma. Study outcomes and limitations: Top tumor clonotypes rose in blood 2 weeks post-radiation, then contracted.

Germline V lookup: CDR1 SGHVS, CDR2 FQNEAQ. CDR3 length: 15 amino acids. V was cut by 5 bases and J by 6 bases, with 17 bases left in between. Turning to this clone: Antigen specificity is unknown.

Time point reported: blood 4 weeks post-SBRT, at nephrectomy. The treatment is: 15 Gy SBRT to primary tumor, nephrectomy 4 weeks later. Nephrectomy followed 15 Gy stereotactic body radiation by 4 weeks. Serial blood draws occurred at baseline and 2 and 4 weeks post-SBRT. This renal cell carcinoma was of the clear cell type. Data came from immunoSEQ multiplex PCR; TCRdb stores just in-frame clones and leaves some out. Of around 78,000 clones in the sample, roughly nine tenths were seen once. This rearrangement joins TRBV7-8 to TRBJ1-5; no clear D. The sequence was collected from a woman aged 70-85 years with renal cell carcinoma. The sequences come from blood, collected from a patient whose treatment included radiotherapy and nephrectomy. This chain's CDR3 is CASSPRLEVSQPQHF. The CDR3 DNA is TGTGCCAGCAGCCCAAGACTAGAGGTTTCTCAGCCCCAGCATTTT.